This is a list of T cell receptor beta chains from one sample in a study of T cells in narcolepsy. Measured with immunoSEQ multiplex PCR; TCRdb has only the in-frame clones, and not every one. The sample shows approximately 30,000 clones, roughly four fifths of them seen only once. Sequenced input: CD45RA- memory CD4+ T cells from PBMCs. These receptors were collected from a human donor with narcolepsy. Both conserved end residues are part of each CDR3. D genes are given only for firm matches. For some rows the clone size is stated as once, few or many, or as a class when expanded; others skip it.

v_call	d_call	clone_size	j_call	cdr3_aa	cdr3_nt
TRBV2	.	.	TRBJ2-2	CASAVLRRVGELFF	TGTGCCAGCGCGGTCCTCCGGAGAGTCGGGGAGCTGTTTTTT
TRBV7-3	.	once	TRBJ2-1	CASSLTRSMNTSEQFF	TGTGCCAGCAGCTTAACTAGATCCATGAATACGAGTGAGCAGTTCTTC
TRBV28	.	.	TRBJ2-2	CASRRTQANTGELFF	TGTGCCAGCAGGCGGACACAGGCGAACACCGGGGAGCTGTTTTTT
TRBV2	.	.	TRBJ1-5	CASGQNNQPQHF	TGTGCCAGCGGACAGAACAATCAGCCCCAGCATTTT
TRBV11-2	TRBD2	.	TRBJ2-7	CASSATSGRAPREQYF	TGTGCCAGCAGCGCGACTAGCGGGAGGGCCCCTCGGGAGCAGTACTTC
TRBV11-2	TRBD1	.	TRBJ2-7	CASSHGQGDYQYF	TGTGCCAGCAGCCACGGACAGGGAGATTACCAGTACTTC
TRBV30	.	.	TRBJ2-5	CASGTFSTRVETQYF	TGTGCCTCCGGGACATTCTCAACGAGGGTGGAGACCCAGTACTTC
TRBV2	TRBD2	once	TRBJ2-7	CASSETGRESYEQYF	TGTGCCAGCAGTGAGACGGGGAGGGAATCCTACGAGCAGTACTTC
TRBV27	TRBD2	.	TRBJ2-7	CASSKQLAGVHEQYF	TGTGCCAGCAGTAAGCAACTAGCGGGGGTGCACGAGCAGTACTTC
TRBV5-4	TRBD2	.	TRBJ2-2	CASSPLASGSRSGELFF	TGTGCCAGCAGCCCCTTGGCTAGCGGGAGTCGGTCCGGGGAGCTGTTTTTT
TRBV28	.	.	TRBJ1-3	CASAGWVGNTIYF	TGTGCCAGCGCCGGGTGGGTTGGAAACACCATATATTTT
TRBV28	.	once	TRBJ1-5	CASSQQHQPQHF	TGTGCCAGCAGTCAACAGCATCAGCCCCAGCATTTT
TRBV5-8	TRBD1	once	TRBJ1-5	CASSLQGSQPQHF	TGTGCCAGCAGCTTACAGGGGAGTCAGCCCCAGCATTTT
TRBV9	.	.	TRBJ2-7	CASSVGVGEQYF	TGTGCCAGCAGCGTAGGGGTAGGCGAGCAGTACTTC
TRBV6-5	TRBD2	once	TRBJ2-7	CAVAGGQEYYEQYF	TGTGCCGTGGCGGGGGGGCAGGAGTACTACGAGCAGTACTTC
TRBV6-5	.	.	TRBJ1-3	CASSTGGSSGNTIYF	TGTGCCAGCAGCACCGGGGGGTCCTCTGGAAACACCATATATTTT
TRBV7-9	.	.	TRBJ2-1	CASSLAGGYNEQFF	TGTGCCAGCAGCTTAGCGGGAGGATACAATGAGCAGTTCTTC
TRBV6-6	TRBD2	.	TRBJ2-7	CASSYGAGGNGEQYF	TGTGCCAGCAGTTACGGAGCGGGGGGGAATGGCGAGCAGTACTTC
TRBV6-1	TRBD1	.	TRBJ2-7	CASSEEWTGTYEQYF	TGTGCCAGCAGTGAAGAGTGGACAGGGACCTACGAGCAGTACTTC
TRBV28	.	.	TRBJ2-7	CASSLESPPVYEQYF	TGTGCCAGCAGTTTGGAGAGTCCCCCAGTCTACGAGCAGTACTTC
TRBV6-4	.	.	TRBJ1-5	CASSEHRGAQPQHF	TGTGCCAGCAGTGAGCACAGAGGGGCTCAGCCCCAGCATTTT
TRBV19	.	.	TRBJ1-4	CASSGLRGEKLFF	TGTGCCAGTAGCGGTCTCAGGGGCGAAAAACTGTTTTTT
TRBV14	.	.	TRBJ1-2	CASSQDPRGRWGDGYTF	TGTGCCAGCAGCCAAGATCCCCGGGGCAGGTGGGGTGATGGCTACACCTTC